The clone carrying this T cell receptor (beta chain) was found many times. One entry per CDR3 protein, called by TCRdb with MiXCR from the 5' RACE reads. The repertoire holds about 46,000 distinct CDR3 sequences, with about 2% as singletons. This entry belongs to a study of neurological immune-mediated disorders. There are 13 residues in the CDR3. Germline assignment: CDR1 MGHRA and CDR2 YSYEKL. Trimming removed 4 bases at V and 5 bases at J, with 11 bases between. Material for sequencing was PBMCs. This sequence originates from a woman between 40 and 55 years old with multiple sclerosis. V is TRBV4-1 and J is TRBJ2-5; D uncertain. The CDR3 sequence: CASSRTIGETQYF. In nucleotides, the CDR3 is TGCGCCAGCAGCCGGACCATAGGGGAGACCCAGTACTTC.